This TCR beta chain was captured in a study of radiotherapy plus CTLA-4 blockade in lung cancer. The table came from immunoSEQ multiplex PCR; TCRdb's copy has only in-frame clones and leaves some out. The repertoire consists of some 15,000 clones, with around three quarters occurring once and the leading ten covering 46%. In germline, CDR1 is SEHNR, CDR2 FQNEAQ (reference sequence). The CDR3 runs to 12 residues. The germline V and J ends were trimmed by 5 bases and 8 bases, with 9 bases remaining between them. General observations from the study: Radiotherapy with ipilimumab was followed by blood expansion of tumor-derived clones. Increased serum interferon-beta after radiation also reportedly predicted response strongly.

This clone was observed a handful of times. Its antigen is unidentified. This receptor was taken from a human donor with non-small cell lung cancer whose response to radiotherapy plus ipilimumab could not be evaluated. The sample consisted of peripheral blood, taken from a patient treated with radiotherapy plus ipilimumab. The chain links TRBV7-9 to TRBJ2-2; D remains ambiguous. The CDR3 nucleotides read TGTGCCAGCAGCCCCCGTGTGGGGGAGCTGTTTTTT. Protein sequence: CASSPRVGELFF.